This TCR beta chain was sequenced in a study of PD-L1 blockade in urothelial cancer. Study context: Patients with male sex and bladder-origin urothelial cancer accounted for twenty-five of 29 enrolled.

This CDR3 contains 13 residues. V trimming: 6 bases; J trimming: 4 bases; junction bases outside the gene matches: 2. It was with amplified housekeeping genes that FFPE tumor DNA was quantified. Here immunoSEQ multiplex PCR was the method, and the copy in TCRdb shows in-frame clones only, minus some. The table lists 2,500 or so clones, around 35% of them singletons, with about a fifth in the top ten. By sample share, this clone is medium-sized. The material sequenced was tumor tissue, taken before atezolizumab (anti-PD-L1) treatment. The genes are TRBV7-1 and TRBJ2-2, with TRBD1 identical over 7 bases. TRBV7-1 is an open reading frame whose function is uncertain. The TCR originated in a man aged 55 to 69 with urothelial cancer. For the CDR3, the DNA is TGTGCCAGCAGTCACAGGGGCACCGGGGAGCTGTTTTTT. It is translated as CASSHRGTGELFF.